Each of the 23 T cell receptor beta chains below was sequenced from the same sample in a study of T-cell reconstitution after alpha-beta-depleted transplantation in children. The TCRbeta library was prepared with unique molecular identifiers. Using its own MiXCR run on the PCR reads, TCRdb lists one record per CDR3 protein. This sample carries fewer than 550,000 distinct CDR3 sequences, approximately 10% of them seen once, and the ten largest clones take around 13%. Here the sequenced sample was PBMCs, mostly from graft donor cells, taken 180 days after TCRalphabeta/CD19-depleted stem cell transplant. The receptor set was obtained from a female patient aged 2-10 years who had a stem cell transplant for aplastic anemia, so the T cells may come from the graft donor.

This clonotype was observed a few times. As DNA, the CDR3 is TGTGCCAGCAGCTTAGTTGGCGGGACGAACAATGAGCAGTTCTTC. It yields the protein CASSLVGGTNNEQFF. The gene calls are TRBV7-2 and TRBJ2-1; possibly TRBD2 for D (6 bases). Germline CDR1 SGHTA, CDR2 FQGNSA. Trimming pared 1 base from V and 5 bases from J, leaving 12 bases between. The CDR3 totals 15 residues.

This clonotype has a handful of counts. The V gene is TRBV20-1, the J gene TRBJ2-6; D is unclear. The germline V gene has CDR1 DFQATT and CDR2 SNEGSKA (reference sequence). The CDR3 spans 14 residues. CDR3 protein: CSPVDNSGANVLTF. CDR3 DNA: TGCAGCCCGGTTGACAACTCTGGGGCCAACGTCCTGACTTTC.

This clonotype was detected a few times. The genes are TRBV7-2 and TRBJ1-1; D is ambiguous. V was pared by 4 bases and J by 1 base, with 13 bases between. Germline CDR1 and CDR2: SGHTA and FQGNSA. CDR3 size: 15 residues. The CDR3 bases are TGTGCCAGCAGCTCCAAAGGAAGTCGGAACACTGAAGCTTTCTTT. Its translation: CASSSKGSRNTEAFF.

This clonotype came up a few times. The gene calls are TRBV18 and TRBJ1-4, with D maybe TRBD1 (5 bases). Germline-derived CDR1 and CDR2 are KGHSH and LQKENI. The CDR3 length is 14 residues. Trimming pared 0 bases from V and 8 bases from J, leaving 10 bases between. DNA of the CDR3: TGTGCCAGCTCACCACCCGGGGACGGGGAAAAACTGTTTTTT. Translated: CASSPPGDGEKLFF.

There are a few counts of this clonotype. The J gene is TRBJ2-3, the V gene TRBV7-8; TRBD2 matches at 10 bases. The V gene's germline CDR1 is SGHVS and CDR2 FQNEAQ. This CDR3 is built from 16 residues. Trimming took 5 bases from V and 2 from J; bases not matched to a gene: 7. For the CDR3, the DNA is TGTGCCAGCAGCGCAGGGACTAGCGAGAACACAGATACGCAGTATTTT. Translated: CASSAGTSENTDTQYF.

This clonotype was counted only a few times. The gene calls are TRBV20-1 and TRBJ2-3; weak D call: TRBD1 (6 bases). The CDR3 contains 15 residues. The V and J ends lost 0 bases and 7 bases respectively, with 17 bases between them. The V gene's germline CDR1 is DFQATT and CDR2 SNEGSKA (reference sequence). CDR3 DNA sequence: TGCAGTGCTAGAGATCTGGGGCAGGGGACCTATACGCAGTATTTT. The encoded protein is CSARDLGQGTYTQYF.

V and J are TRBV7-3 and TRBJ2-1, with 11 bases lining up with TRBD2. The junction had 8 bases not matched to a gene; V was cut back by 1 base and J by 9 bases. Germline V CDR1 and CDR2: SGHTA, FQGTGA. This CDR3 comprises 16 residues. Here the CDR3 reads CASSLNSGRALAEQFF. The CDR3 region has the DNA TGTGCCAGCAGCTTAAATAGCGGGAGGGCCCTGGCTGAGCAGTTCTTC.

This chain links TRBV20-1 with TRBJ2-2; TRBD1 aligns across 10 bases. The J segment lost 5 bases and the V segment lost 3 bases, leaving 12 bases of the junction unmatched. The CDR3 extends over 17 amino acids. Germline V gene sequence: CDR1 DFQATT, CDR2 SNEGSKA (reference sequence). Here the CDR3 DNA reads TGCAGTGCTAGCGCCCAGGGGGACAGGGGTCGGACCGGGGAGCTGTTTTTT. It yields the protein CSASAQGDRGRTGELFF.

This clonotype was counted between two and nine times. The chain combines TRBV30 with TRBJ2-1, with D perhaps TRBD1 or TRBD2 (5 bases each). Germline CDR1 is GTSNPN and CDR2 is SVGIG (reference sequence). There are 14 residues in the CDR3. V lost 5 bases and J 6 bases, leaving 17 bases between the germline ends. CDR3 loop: CAWVRDHIFNEQFF. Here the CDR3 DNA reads TGTGCCTGGGTCCGGGACCACATATTCAATGAGCAGTTCTTC.

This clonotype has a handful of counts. CDR3 in DNA: TGTGCCAGTAGCTCCTCGGGGGGCTGGACAGAGACCCAGTACTTC. Protein sequence: CASSSSGGWTETQYF. The chain carries TRBV19 and TRBJ2-5; a weak D match, TRBD2 (7 bases). The CDR3 contains 15 residues. Germline V CDR1 and CDR2: LNHDA, SQIVND (reference sequence). Trimming cost V 6 bases and J 4 bases, with 18 bases left between them.

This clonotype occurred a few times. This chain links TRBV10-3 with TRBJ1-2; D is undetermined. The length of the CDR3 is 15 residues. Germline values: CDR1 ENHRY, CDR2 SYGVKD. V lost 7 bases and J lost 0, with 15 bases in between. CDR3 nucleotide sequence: TGTGCCATCACTTCCCAAAGGGAGGCTAACTATGGCTACACCTTC. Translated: CAITSQREANYGYTF.

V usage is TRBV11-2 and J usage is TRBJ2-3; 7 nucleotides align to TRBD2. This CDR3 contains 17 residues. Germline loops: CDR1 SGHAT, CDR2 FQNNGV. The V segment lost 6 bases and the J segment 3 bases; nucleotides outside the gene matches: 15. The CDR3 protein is CASRRGRGGSLTDTQYF. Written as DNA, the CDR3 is TGTGCCAGCAGGAGGGGACGGGGCGGGAGTTTAACAGATACGCAGTATTTT.

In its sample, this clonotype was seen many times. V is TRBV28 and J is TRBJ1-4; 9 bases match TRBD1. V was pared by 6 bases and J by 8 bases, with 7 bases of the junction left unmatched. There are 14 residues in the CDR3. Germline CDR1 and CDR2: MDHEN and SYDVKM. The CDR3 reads CASSAGTGYEKLFF. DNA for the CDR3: TGTGCCAGCAGCGCCGGGACAGGGTACGAAAAACTGTTTTTT.

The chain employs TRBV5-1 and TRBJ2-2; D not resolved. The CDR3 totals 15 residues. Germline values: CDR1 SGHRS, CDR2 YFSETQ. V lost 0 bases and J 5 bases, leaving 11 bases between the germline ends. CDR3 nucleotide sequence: TGCGCCAGCAGCTTGGTTGGGGAACGGACCGGGGAGCTGTTTTTT. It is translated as CASSLVGERTGELFF.

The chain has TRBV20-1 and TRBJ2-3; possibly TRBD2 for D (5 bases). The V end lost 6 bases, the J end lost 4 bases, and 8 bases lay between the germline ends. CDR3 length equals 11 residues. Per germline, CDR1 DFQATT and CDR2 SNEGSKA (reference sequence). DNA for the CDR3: TGCAGTGCCGAGGGCCCAGATACGCAGTATTTT. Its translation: CSAEGPDTQYF.

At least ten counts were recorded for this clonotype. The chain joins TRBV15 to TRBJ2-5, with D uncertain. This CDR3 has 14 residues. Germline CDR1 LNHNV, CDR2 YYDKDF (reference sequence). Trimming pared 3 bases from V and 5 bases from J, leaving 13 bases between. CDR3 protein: CATSRGGRWETQYF. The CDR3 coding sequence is TGTGCCACCAGCAGGGGTGGCAGATGGGAGACCCAGTACTTC.

In DNA, the CDR3 is TGTGCCAGCAGAGTTGGGGCAGGAATTTCTGGAAACACCATATATTTT. Its protein product is CASRVGAGISGNTIYF. The chain recombines TRBV25-1 with TRBJ1-3; weak D call: TRBD1 (5 bases). The CDR3 extends over 16 amino acids. V was trimmed by 6 bases and J by 1 base, leaving 16 bases between them. CDR1 and CDR2 from the germline V gene are MGHDK and SYGVNS.

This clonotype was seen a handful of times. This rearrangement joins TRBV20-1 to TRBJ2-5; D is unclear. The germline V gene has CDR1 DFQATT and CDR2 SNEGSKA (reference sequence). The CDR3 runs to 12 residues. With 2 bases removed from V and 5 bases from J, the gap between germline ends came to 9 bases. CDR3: CSARNSPETQYF. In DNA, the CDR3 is TGCAGTGCTAGAAATTCCCCGGAGACCCAGTACTTC.

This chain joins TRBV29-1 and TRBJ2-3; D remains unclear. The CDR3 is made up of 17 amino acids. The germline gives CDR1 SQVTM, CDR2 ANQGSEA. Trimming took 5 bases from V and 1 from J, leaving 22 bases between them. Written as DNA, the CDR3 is TGCAGCGTTCGTGATGTCCGGACCCTAAGAGGCACAGATACGCAGTATTTT. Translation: CSVRDVRTLRGTDTQYF.

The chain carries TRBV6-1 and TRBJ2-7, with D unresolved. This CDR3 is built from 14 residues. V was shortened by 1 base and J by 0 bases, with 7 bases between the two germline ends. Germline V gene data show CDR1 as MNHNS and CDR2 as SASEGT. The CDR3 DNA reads TGTGCCAGCAGTGAAGGACGGACCTCCTACGAGCAGTACGTC. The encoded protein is CASSEGRTSYEQYV.

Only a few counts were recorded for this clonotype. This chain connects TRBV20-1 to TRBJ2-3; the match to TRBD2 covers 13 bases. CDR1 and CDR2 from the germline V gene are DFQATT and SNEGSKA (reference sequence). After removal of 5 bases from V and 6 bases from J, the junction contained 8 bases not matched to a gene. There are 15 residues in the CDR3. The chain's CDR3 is CSALRTSGSGDTQYF. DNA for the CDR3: TGCAGTGCTTTACGGACTAGCGGGAGTGGGGATACGCAGTATTTT.

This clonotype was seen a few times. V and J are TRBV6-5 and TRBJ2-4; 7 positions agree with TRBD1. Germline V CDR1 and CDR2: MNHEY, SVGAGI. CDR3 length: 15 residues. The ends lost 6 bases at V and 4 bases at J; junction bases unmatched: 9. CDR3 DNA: TGTGCCAGCAGCTACCTACAGGGGCGGAAAAACATTCAGTACTTC. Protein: CASSYLQGRKNIQYF.

The CDR3 bases are TGCAGTGCTAGAGTTTTTGGGGGAAACACCATATATTTT. Its protein is CSARVFGGNTIYF. The chain uses TRBV20-1 and TRBJ1-3; D gene ambiguous. With 1 base removed from V and 4 bases from J, the gap between germline ends came to 8 bases. The V gene's germline CDR1 is DFQATT and CDR2 SNEGSKA (reference sequence). The CDR3 loop spans 13 amino acids.